This T cell receptor (beta chain) was profiled in a study of blood T cell repertoires in COVID-19. TCRdb's copy holds only in-frame clones and misses some; the assay was immunoSEQ multiplex PCR. The table lists over 250,000 clones, 75% to 90% of them singletons. The V end was cut by 4 bases, the J end by 5 bases, with 15 bases between. This CDR3 has 16 residues. Germline-derived CDR1 and CDR2 are SNHLY and FYNNEI. The chain links TRBV2 to TRBJ1-6; a possible D gene is TRBD1 (5 bases). Sample: peripheral blood. This clonotype was obtained from a woman in her forties who had recovered from COVID-19. Here the CDR3 DNA reads TGTGCCAGCAGTGGGACATGGGGCCGGGATAATTCACCCCTCCACTTT. This translates into CASSGTWGRDNSPLHF.